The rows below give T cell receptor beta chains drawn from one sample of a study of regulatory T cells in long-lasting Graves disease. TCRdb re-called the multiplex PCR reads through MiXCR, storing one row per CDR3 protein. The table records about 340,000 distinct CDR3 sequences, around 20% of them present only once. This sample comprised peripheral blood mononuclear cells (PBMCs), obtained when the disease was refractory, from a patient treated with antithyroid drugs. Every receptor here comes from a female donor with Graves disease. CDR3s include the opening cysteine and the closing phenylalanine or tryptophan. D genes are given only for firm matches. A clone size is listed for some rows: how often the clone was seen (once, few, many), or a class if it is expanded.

CASSFWDTSYNEQFF	TGTGCCAGCAGTTTTTGGGACACGTCCTACAATGAGCAGTTCTTC	-	-	TRBV28	TRBJ2-1
CASSQATGQRYGYTF	TGTGCCAGCAGCCAAGCGACGGGACAGCGTTATGGCTACACCTTC	many	TRBD1	TRBV3-1	TRBJ1-2
CASREVVGSNEQYF	TGTGCCAGCAGAGAGGTGGTAGGTTCCAACGAGCAGTACTTC	many	-	TRBV6-1	TRBJ2-7
CASSPGTGSDEQYF	TGTGCCAGCAGTCCTGGGACAGGGAGCGACGAGCAGTACTTC	-	TRBD1	TRBV28	TRBJ2-7
CASSPGQLAGYEQYF	TGTGCCAGCAGCCCGGGACAGCTAGCCGGGTACGAGCAGTACTTC	-	TRBD1	TRBV3-1	TRBJ2-7
CASSQDPDSYYGYTF	TGCGCCAGCAGCCAAGACCCGGACAGCTACTATGGCTACACCTTC	-	-	TRBV4-3	TRBJ1-2
CSAPLRPSETQYF	TGCAGTGCCCCCTTAAGACCGTCGGAGACCCAGTACTTC	many	-	TRBV20-1	TRBJ2-5
CASSLRQGAEKLFF	TGTGCCAGCAGTCTCCGACAGGGGGCTGAAAAACTGTTTTTT	-	TRBD1	TRBV28	TRBJ1-4
CASSLEPGPYGYTF	TGTGCCAGCAGCTTAGAGCCAGGACCGTATGGCTACACCTTC	many	-	TRBV7-2	TRBJ1-2
CASNSGGQPQHF	TGTGCCAGCAACTCAGGAGGGCAGCCCCAGCATTTT	-	-	TRBV25-1	TRBJ1-5
CASTTPYEQYF	TGTGCCAGTACCACACCCTACGAGCAGTACTTC	-	-	TRBV19	TRBJ2-7
CASSRKGAHSYEQYF	TGTGCCAGCAGTCGCAAAGGGGCACATTCCTACGAGCAGTACTTC	many	-	TRBV12-3/TRBV12-4	TRBJ2-7
CASSSVAGGAGEQYF	TGTGCCAGCAGCTCTGTCGCAGGGGGAGCTGGTGAGCAGTACTTC	-	TRBD1	TRBV11-2	TRBJ2-7
CASSQVGSQGQETQYF	TGCGCCAGCAGCCAAGTGGGTTCACAGGGTCAAGAGACCCAGTACTTC	-	-	TRBV4-1	TRBJ2-5